The 2 T cell receptor beta chains below come from one sample, sequenced in a study of blood T cell repertoires in COVID-19. Method: immunoSEQ multiplex PCR; TCRdb's copy keeps in-frame clones and lacks some. The table lists 200,000 or so clones, around 84% of them singletons. Sequenced: peripheral blood. Receptors originate from a man between 60 and 75 years old with acute or convalescent COVID-19.

The chain is built from TRBV27 and TRBJ1-1; tentatively, D is TRBD1 (6 bases). CDR3 length equals 14 residues. V lost 5 bases and J lost 3, with 13 bases in between. Germline-derived CDR1 and CDR2 are MNHEY and SMNVEV (reference sequence). The CDR3 loop reads CASSRGDTYTEAFF. CDR3 sequence (DNA): TGTGCCAGCAGTCGGGGGGACACTTACACTGAAGCTTTCTTT.

The J gene is TRBJ1-2, the V gene TRBV27; D not resolved. V lost 2 bases, J lost 0 bases, and 4 bases lay in between. CDR1 MNHEY and CDR2 SMNVEV come from the germline V gene (reference sequence). The CDR3 loop spans 13 amino acids. The CDR3 DNA is TGTGCCAGCAGTTTAAACACTAACTATGGCTACACCTTC. Its translation: CASSLNTNYGYTF.